This T cell receptor (beta chain) was captured by sequencing in a study of blood T cell repertoires in COVID-19 (dated by TCRdb to 2019 to 2021). In terms of the full investigation: Samples covering the acute and convalescent phases of COVID-19 were provided by collaborators in the United States, Italy and Spain. Deeply sampled blood TCRbeta repertoires from subjects exposed to, actively infected with, or recovered from COVID-19 were included in the dataset. The samples were drawn from the first 160 participants of the ongoing ImmuneRACE study and from 1,254 subjects provided by 6 global collaborators. The repertoires were released in a freely available public database meant as a resource for research on the immune response to SARS-CoV-2. Sample metadata almost always included a de-identified subject ID, COVID-19 status, age in years and sex. The prospective study material was composed of cDNA or gDNA derived from T cells, B-cell-depleted T cells, or PBMCs. Where available, HLA class I and class II types were taken from metadata supplied by the sample provider and were not determined by assay-based typing.

Clipping removes 7 bases from V and 6 bases from J, with 16 as the unmatched junction base count. The germline V gene encodes CDR1 SGHDT and CDR2 YYEEEE. Counted from cysteine to phenylalanine, this CDR3 has 16 amino acids. Only the CDR3 DNA stays, 48 bases, in frame from base 1. In Seattle, one collaborating source enrolled patients while the infection was active and tracked those patients longitudinally over the course of disease. Whole blood was collected in K2EDTA tubes by collaborating institutions according to the institutions' own protocols. Collaborator samples were shipped for TCRbeta analysis as frozen whole blood, isolated PBMCs, or DNA extracted from either sample type. Study-wide conclusions, independent of this receptor: The quantity of clinical and demographic metadata differed by source and by participant and was supplied without curation.

About this clone: The antigen it binds to is not known. Qualities for individual bases were not recorded, and no much larger clone is one base off.

TCRbeta CDR3 regions were amplified from genomic DNA by means of the immunoSEQ Assay, a bias-controlled multiplex PCR. As for the original processing: The number of nucleated cells in each sample was estimated by amplification of reference gene primers within the assay. Sequence reads were collapsed and filtered to measure the absolute abundance of every unique TCRbeta CDR3 rearrangement. Productive Simpson clonality was computed per sample as the square root of Simpson's diversity index over productive rearrangements. TCRdb retrieved this table from immuneACCESS and kept in-frame rearrangements only. Not all clones are present; in checked studies, unresolved V genes account for under half, and no reason is known for the remainder. V and J calls and clone size are as listed in that table; D and trimming were resolved from the DNA. This sample holds 250,000 to 350,000 clones; about four fifths were observed only once. The ten biggest clones cover about 1.5% of the sample.

Sequenced: peripheral blood. The receptor comes from a human donor with COVID-19, enrolled during active disease. The donor label of this sample is uncertain. The chain was built from TRBV5-6 and TRBJ2-1, and TRBD2 matches 7 of the central bases. The DNA is as follows: TGTGCCAGCTCTAGGGGCGGGAGAACCTATAGCAATGAGCAGTTCTTC. Translated, it gives CASSRGGRTYSNEQFF.